Included here is one TCR beta chain sequence, with context. This clonotype has at least ten counts. The antigen it recognizes is unknown. The junction differs from germline at one of its ends, possibly a read error. The data are from a study of blood T cells in healthy people across ages (dated by TCRdb to the mid-2010s). With regard to the full study: Template switching captured roughly one uniquely barcoded TCR beta cDNA molecule per two T cells in model experiments. Two additional independent replicas of 1 million unique cDNA reads from the same blood draw were analyzed for two donors (one aged 18 to 29 and one aged 80 or older). The donors were divided into four age groups: young (average around 15 years), middle-aged (around 37), aged (roughly 66) and long-lived (around 87). Using deep sequencing normalized with unique cDNA molecular identifiers, the study measured how TCR beta repertoire diversity changes with age. The paper's findings and limits, for the study overall: Compared with the aged group, more naive CD4+ T cells, fewer expanded clones and increased TCR diversity were shown by the long-lived group, suggesting age selection. Observed TCR beta diversity per million T cells fell roughly linearly with age, and a significant reduction was already apparent by age roughly 40. Bulk unsorted PBMC profiling prevented conclusive comparison of naive and antigen-experienced compartments. Observed TCR beta diversity correlated strongly with the percentage of naive T cells measured by flow cytometry. The CMV infection status of donors was not known, potentially confounding age-related changes in expanded clonotypes. Total diversity estimates from one million sequenced T cells were considered lower bounds and underestimates.

Library construction relied on 5' RACE. The listed sequencing device is Illumina HiSeq 2500. A second roughly 7 to 11 cycle PCR used a sample-barcoded 5' primer and a J-beta primer mix. A unique molecular identifier was introduced onto each TCR beta cDNA molecule by a template-switch 5' adaptor carrying 12 random nucleotides. At least 2.5 million CDR3-containing paired-end reads were obtained from each sample. All of the RNA was converted into first-strand cDNA using the Mint cDNA synthesis kit, with a TRBC-specific oligonucleotide serving as the primer. Following uracil-DNA glycosylase treatment, all cDNA underwent a first 18-cycle PCR with the universal primers M1SS and BC2_uni_R. As for how the authors treated the data: For normalization, 1 million high-quality reads, each with a distinct molecular identifier, were randomly selected from each sample. Instead of being binned into consensus sequences, reads with shared molecular identifiers were discarded. MiTCR, set to a Q25 quality threshold and the strictest error-elimination algorithm, was used for CDR3 identification, clonotype clustering and error correction. A nonparametric unseen species model using Euler transformation provided a lower-bound estimate of total TCR beta diversity. The public reads were run again by TCRdb, first through fastp at Q25 and then through MiXCR, and only productive beta chains were kept. Under each unique CDR3 protein, matching rows form one entry showing the most common genes and DNA. For this entry, the V and J calls and clone size follow TCRdb and not the study's own pipeline. The sample table records 750,000 to 850,000 distinct CDR3 sequences; 20% to 25% of these occur just once. More than 3% of the sample goes to the ten largest clones.

The donors were under 40 Caucasian individuals from Russia, aged roughly 6 to 100 years, who were systemically healthy. Each donor gave 8 to 10 milliliters of peripheral blood, drawn into EDTA-treated Vacutainer tubes. Ficoll-Paque density-gradient centrifugation was used to isolate PBMCs, with at least 6.5 million obtained per sample. Trizol reagent was used to extract total RNA from PBMCs, with at least 6 micrograms per sample. For every donor, an aliquot of PBMCs went through flow cytometry to measure the percentages of naive CD45RAhigh/CD27high T cells. CDR3 length: 12 amino acids, cysteine to phenylalanine. Left in the record is the CDR3 DNA by itself, 36 bases read in frame from the first base. Sequences SQVTM (CDR1) and ANQGSEA (CDR2) are obtained from the germline V gene. The same sample was also used in a study of T cells of mothers and their children. Per the second study: The donors were nine systemically healthy Caucasian individuals, made up of three mothers and their six children. cDNA synthesis used all of the extracted RNA, with 1.5 ug of RNA in each 15 ul reaction. In the second PCR, sample barcodes and 2-4 random nucleotides were introduced via the M1S primer. Over 9 million TCR beta CDR3 reads came from each mother, compared with approximately 2.8 million reads from each child. Thymic selection similarly shapes TCR recombination output in related and unrelated pairs, with minor effect from inherited differences. Normalized repertoire overlap was always found to be slightly, but never significantly, higher in related mother-child pairs than in unrelated mother-child pairs. With a sensitivity of approximately 93 clones per million clonotypes, no persistent microchimeric T cell clones were detected. The study used deep NGS to compare TCR beta repertoires of mothers and children, seeking features distinguishing related mother-child pairs from unrelated individuals. The mean age was around 40 +/- 4 years for the mothers and 11 +/- 4 years for the children. After adapter ligation with NEBNext reagents, the libraries were sequenced on Illumina HiSeq 2000 with 100+100 nt paired-end reads. To avoid cross-contamination, the mother libraries and the child libraries were prepared a month apart and sequenced in separate runs. Each donor had between roughly 500,000 and 2,100,000 distinct TCR beta clonotypes identified. Naive TCR beta clonotypes were estimated from low-frequency clonotypes matched to each donor's FACS-determined naive share, without sorting.

Input material: blood. This sequence was found in a boy aged 5-17 years in good health. The sequence is built from TRBV29-1 and TRBJ1-1, with the D gene uncertain. Here is the DNA: TGCAGCGTGGAAGTCCTGAACACTGAAGCTTTCTTT. The encoded protein is CSVEVLNTEAFF.